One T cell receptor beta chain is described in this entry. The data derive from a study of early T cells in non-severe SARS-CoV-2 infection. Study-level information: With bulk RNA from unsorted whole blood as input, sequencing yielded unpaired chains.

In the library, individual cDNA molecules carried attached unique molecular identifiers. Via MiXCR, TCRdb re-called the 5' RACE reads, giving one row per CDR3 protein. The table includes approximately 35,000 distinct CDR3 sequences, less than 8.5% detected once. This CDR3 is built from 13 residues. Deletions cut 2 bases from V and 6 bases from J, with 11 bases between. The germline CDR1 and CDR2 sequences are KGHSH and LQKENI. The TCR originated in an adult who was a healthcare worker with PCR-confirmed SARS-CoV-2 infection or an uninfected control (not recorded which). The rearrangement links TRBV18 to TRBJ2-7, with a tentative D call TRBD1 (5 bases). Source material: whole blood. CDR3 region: CASSPEADIEQYF. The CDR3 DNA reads TGTGCCAGCTCACCAGAGGCGGACATCGAGCAGTACTTC.